These 31 T cell receptor beta chains share one sample of origin, sequenced in a study of technical replicates of blood from a few donors. TCRdb's table, derived via immunoSEQ multiplex PCR, lists solely in-frame clones and lacks some. The sample records some 77,000 clones, roughly 90% being singletons. The sample taken for sequencing was T cells isolated from PBMCs. These receptors originate from a human donor in good health.

The chain links TRBV30 to TRBJ1-2, with 7 bases fitting TRBD1. V was clipped by 7 bases and J by 5 bases; unmatched bases: 10. CDR3 length equals 13 residues. Germline CDR1 and CDR2: GTSNPN and SVGIG (reference sequence). The CDR3 protein is CASPGQKVYGYTF. The DNA of the CDR3 is TGTGCCTCGCCGGGACAGAAAGTTTATGGCTACACCTTC.

The J gene is TRBJ1-2, the V gene TRBV6-5, with TRBD1 matching over 9 bases. CDR1 is MNHEY and CDR2 is SVGAGI in the germline V gene. The CDR3 runs to 12 residues. Germline trimming cut 5 bases from V and 6 bases from J; bases unmatched to any gene: 1. The CDR3: CASSGTGNGYTF. The CDR3 nucleotides are TGTGCCAGCAGTGGGACAGGGAATGGCTACACCTTC.

The chain has TRBV6-1 and TRBJ1-5; perhaps TRBD1 as D (5 bases). V dropped 6 bases and J dropped 2 bases, with 14 bases sitting between them. CDR1 and CDR2 (germline): MNHNS, SASEGT. The CDR3 spans 15 residues. CDR3 protein: CASSVLGRGNQPQHF. Written as DNA, the CDR3 is TGTGCCAGCAGCGTACTTGGCAGGGGCAATCAGCCCCAGCATTTT.

In its sample, this clone was seen once. The J gene is TRBJ1-2, the V gene TRBV11-3, with TRBD1 matching 8 bases. The CDR3 is 13 residues long. Trimming at V came to 4 bases and at J to 4 bases, leaving 2 bases not matched to a gene. Germline V lookup: CDR1 SGHNT, CDR2 YENEEA. The DNA for the CDR3 is TGTGCCAGCAGCTCCAGGGGGCTCTATGGCTACACCTTC. It codes for CASSSRGLYGYTF. The full variable domain, with the rest looked up from reference TRBV11-3 and TRBJ1-2, is EAGVVQSPRYKIIEKKQPVAFWCNPISGHNTLYWYLQNLGQGPELLIRYENEEAVDDSQLPKDRFSAERLKGVDSTLKIQPAELGDSAVYLCASSSRGLYGYTFGSGTRLTVV.

The V gene is TRBV2, the J gene TRBJ2-7; D call uncertain. CDR1 and CDR2 (germline): SNHLY, FYNNEI. This CDR3 spans 13 amino acids. V shed 5 bases and J shed 0 bases, with 8 bases lying between them. This chain's CDR3 is CASSQTYSYEQYF. CDR3 DNA sequence: TGTGCCAGCAGTCAGACTTACTCCTACGAGCAGTACTTC.

This chain joins TRBV7-9 and TRBJ2-2, with TRBD2 identical over 11 bases. CDR1 and CDR2 from the germline V gene are SEHNR and FQNEAQ (reference sequence). The CDR3 totals 19 residues. Losses at the gene ends were 5 bases for V and 0 bases for J; bases not matched to a gene: 11. Here the CDR3 DNA reads TGTGCCAGCAGCCTCACAGAACTAGCGGGGGATTCGAACACCGGGGAGCTGTTTTTT. Amino acid sequence: CASSLTELAGDSNTGELFF. The whole variable domain, remainder taken from reference TRBV7-9 and TRBJ2-2, is DTGVSQNPRHKITKRGQNVTFRCDPISEHNRLYWYRQTLGQGPEFLTYFQNEAQLEKSRLLSDRFSAERPKGSFSTLEIQRTEQGDSAMYLCASSLTELAGDSNTGELFFGEGSRLTVL.

The chain links TRBV5-1 to TRBJ2-2; 10 nucleotides line up with TRBD1. Trimming cost V 4 bases and J 7 bases; bases outside gene matches: 4. The CDR3 totals 14 residues. CDR1 and CDR2 (germline): SGHRS, YFSETQ. The CDR3 region has the DNA TGCGCCAGCAGCCAGACAGGGGGCATCGGGGAGCTGTTTTTT. It codes for CASSQTGGIGELFF.

This clone has a single count. V usage is TRBV18 and J usage is TRBJ2-2, with D tentatively TRBD2 (6 bases). Germline CDR1 KGHSH, CDR2 LQKENI. With 2 bases removed from V and 6 bases from J, the gap between germline ends came to 16 bases. The CDR3 has 16 residues. CDR3 coding DNA: TGTGCCAGCTCACCAGTTAGCGGCCAGGCATCCGGGGAGCTGTTTTTT. It yields the protein CASSPVSGQASGELFF.

V usage is TRBV9 and J usage is TRBJ2-2; tentative D call: TRBD1 (6 bases). This CDR3 spans 15 amino acids. Deletions cut 0 bases from V and 6 bases from J, with 12 bases between. Germline-derived CDR1 and CDR2 are SGDLS and YYNGEE. CDR3 coding DNA: TGTGCCAGCAGCGTAGAAGGACAGACACCCGGGGAGCTGTTTTTT. Its protein is CASSVEGQTPGELFF.

The J gene is TRBJ1-2, the V gene TRBV2; D is undetermined. From germline, CDR1 is SNHLY and CDR2 FYNNEI. V was cut by 6 bases and J by 8 bases, with 4 bases left in between. The CDR3 loop spans 9 amino acids. The CDR3 here is CASRRGYTF. The CDR3 DNA follows: TGTGCCAGCAGGCGAGGCTACACCTTC.

V gene TRBV15 combines with J gene TRBJ2-7; D gene uncertain. V lost 1 base, J lost 2 bases, and 9 bases lay in between. The CDR3 loop spans 14 amino acids. Germline V gene sequence: CDR1 LNHNV, CDR2 YYDKDF (reference sequence). The CDR3 sequence is CATSRVGGTYEQYF. Written as DNA, the CDR3 is TGTGCCACCAGCAGAGTCGGCGGAACCTACGAGCAGTACTTC.

V is TRBV10-3 and J is TRBJ2-5, with 11 bases matching TRBD2. Looked up from germline, CDR1 is ENHRY and CDR2 is SYGVKD. V was clipped by 6 bases and J by 0 bases; unmatched bases: 6. This CDR3 is built from 16 residues. In DNA form, the CDR3 reads TGTGCCATCAGGCCTAGCGGGAGGATGTACCAAGAGACCCAGTACTTC. It codes for CAIRPSGRMYQETQYF.

The V and J genes are TRBV27 and TRBJ2-2; D is perhaps TRBD1 (6 bases). Germline-derived CDR1 and CDR2 are MNHEY and SMNVEV (reference sequence). Trimming removed 6 bases at V and 4 bases at J, with 12 bases between. This CDR3 spans 14 amino acids. In DNA, the CDR3 is TGTGCCAGCAGGACCGACAGGTTCACCGGGGAGCTGTTTTTT. It is translated as CASRTDRFTGELFF.

This clone was seen more than once but under ten times. This sequence joins TRBV19 and TRBJ1-2; D is possibly TRBD1 (5 bases). V was pared by 6 bases and J by 10 bases, with 18 bases between. The length of the CDR3 is 13 residues. The germline V gene encodes CDR1 LNHDA and CDR2 SQIVND (reference sequence). This chain's CDR3 is CASRTQAPENYTF. As DNA, the CDR3 is TGTGCCAGTAGGACACAGGCTCCCGAAAACTACACCTTC. Combining the CDR3 with reference TRBV19 and TRBJ1-2 gives the whole variable domain DGGITQSPKYLFRKEGQNVTLSCEQNLNHDAMYWYRQDPGQGLRLIYYSQIVNDFQKGDIAEGYSVSREKKESFPLTVTSAQKNPTAFYLCASRTQAPENYTFGSGTRLTVV.

The chain combines TRBV5-6 with TRBJ2-3; TRBD1 is a possible D gene (6 bases). V was trimmed by 0 bases and J by 1 base, leaving 15 bases between them. The CDR3 loop spans 17 amino acids. Per the germline V gene, CDR1 is SGHDT and CDR2 is YYEEEE. The DNA of the CDR3 is TGTGCCAGCAGCTTGGCGTTTACAGGGAAACGCACAGATACGCAGTATTTT. The encoded protein is CASSLAFTGKRTDTQYF.

The J gene is TRBJ1-1, the V gene TRBV6-5; 8 bases are a match to TRBD1. V was pared by 4 bases and J by 7 bases, with 5 bases of the junction left unmatched. Per the germline V gene, CDR1 is MNHEY and CDR2 is SVGAGI. The CDR3 sequence is 13 residues long. CDR3 sequence reads: CASSSGQGFEAFF. The CDR3 nucleotides read TGTGCCAGCAGTTCCGGACAGGGATTTGAAGCTTTCTTT.

This sequence joins TRBV6-4 and TRBJ2-3, with D perhaps matching TRBD2 (5 bases). The V gene lost 0 bases and the J gene lost 4 bases, with 11 bases spanning the gap. This CDR3 region has 15 residues. Germline V lookup: CDR1 MRHNA, CDR2 SNTAGT. The DNA of the CDR3 is TGTGCCAGCAGTGACTCGACTTTAGCGCCAGATACGCAGTATTTT. Its translation is CASSDSTLAPDTQYF.

The chain carries TRBV19 and TRBJ1-5; TRBD1 matches at 11 bases. CDR1 is LNHDA, CDR2 SQIVND, per germline (reference sequence). The CDR3 totals 17 residues. The V gene end was trimmed by 3 bases and the J gene end by 7 bases; junction bases not matched to a gene: 11. CDR3 nucleotide sequence: TGTGCCAGTAGTATCTCTGCCGGGACAGGGGGTCAACAGCCCCAGCATTTT. Translating it yields CASSISAGTGGQQPQHF.

V usage is TRBV29-1 and J usage is TRBJ2-7, with a weak D call TRBD1 (6 bases). V lost 7 bases and J lost 2, with 12 bases in between. The CDR3 is made up of 12 amino acids. Germline V gene data show CDR1 as SQVTM and CDR2 as ANQGSEA. The CDR3 DNA is TGCAGCGCCCTGACAGGACCCTACGAGCAGTACTTC. It is translated as CSALTGPYEQYF.

CDR3 protein: CASSLRGGSTEAFF. The DNA of the CDR3 is TGTGCCAGCAGCTTAAGGGGAGGGAGTACTGAAGCTTTCTTT. This rearrangement joins TRBV7-2 to TRBJ1-1; tentatively, D is TRBD1 (5 bases). V was shortened by 2 bases and J by 5 bases, with 12 bases between the two germline ends. The CDR3 totals 14 residues. CDR1 is SGHTA, CDR2 FQGNSA, per germline.

The rearrangement links TRBV7-3 to TRBJ2-4, with 9 bases aligning to TRBD1. With V trimmed by 1 base and J by 5 bases, 9 bases remained unmatched. The length of the CDR3 is 17 residues. Germline assignment: CDR1 SGHTA and CDR2 FQGTGA. The CDR3 DNA reads as TGTGCCAGCAGCTTAAGTGCCCTGGGACAGGGAGAAAACATTCAGTACTTC. The encoded protein is CASSLSALGQGENIQYF.

J is TRBJ2-1 and V is TRBV7-3, with 9 bases matching TRBD2. Looked up from germline, CDR1 is SGHTA and CDR2 is FQGTGA. The CDR3 has 15 amino acids. Trimming at V came to 2 bases and at J to 6 bases, leaving 5 bases not matched to a gene. The CDR3 spells CASSLVAGEINEQFF. The CDR3 region has the DNA TGTGCCAGCAGCTTAGTAGCGGGAGAAATCAATGAGCAGTTCTTC. Complete variable domain (other parts from reference TRBV7-3 and TRBJ2-1): GAGVSQTPSNKVTEKGKYVELRCDPISGHTALYWYRQSLGQGPEFLIYFQGTGAADDSGLPNDRFFAVRPEGSVSTLKIQRTERGDSAVYLCASSLVAGEINEQFFGPGTRLTVL.

This chain joins TRBV2 and TRBJ1-4, with D perhaps TRBD1 (6 bases). The V and J ends lost 8 bases and 0 bases respectively, with 7 bases between them. The CDR3 is 13 amino acids. Germline CDR1 SNHLY, CDR2 FYNNEI. The CDR3 reads CASGQTTNEKLFF. As DNA, the CDR3 is TGTGCCAGCGGACAGACAACTAATGAAAAACTGTTTTTT.

The chain joins TRBV30 to TRBJ1-5; the D gene is possibly TRBD1 (6 bases). The V end was cut by 0 bases, the J end by 5 bases, with 14 bases between. CDR1 and CDR2 from the germline V gene are GTSNPN and SVGIG (reference sequence). The CDR3 spans 15 residues. The CDR3 DNA reads TGTGCCTGGAGTGTACTGGACAGCCGTTATCAGCCCCAGCATTTT. Residues: CAWSVLDSRYQPQHF. Using reference TRBV30 and TRBJ1-5 for the parts outside the CDR3, the full variable domain is SQTIHQWPATLVQPVGSPLSLECTVEGTSNPNLYWYRQAAGRGLQLLFYSVGIGQISSEVPQNLSASRPQDRQFILSSKKLLLSDSGFYLCAWSVLDSRYQPQHFGDGTRLSIL.

J is TRBJ2-3 and V is TRBV4-1; 7 nucleotides line up with TRBD1. V lost 4 bases to trimming and J lost 1 base; unmatched junction nucleotides: 8. The CDR3 runs to 16 residues. Germline CDR1 MGHRA, CDR2 YSYEKL. CDR3 residues: CASSPVQTGRTDTQYF. CDR3 DNA: TGCGCCAGCAGCCCGGTCCAGACAGGGCGCACAGATACGCAGTATTTT.

J is TRBJ1-3 and V is TRBV6-1; unclear D gene. V was pared by 8 bases and J by 4 bases, with 18 bases between. Germline lookup yields CDR1 MNHNS and CDR2 SASEGT. The CDR3 has 15 amino acids. The CDR3 here is CASRGEISRGNTIYF. The CDR3 coding sequence is TGTGCCAGCCGAGGTGAAATTAGTCGGGGAAACACCATATATTTT.

The CDR3 is CASRRQGGYEQYF. For the CDR3, the DNA is TGTGCCAGTAGACGACAGGGCGGTTACGAGCAGTACTTC. The chain combines TRBV19 with TRBJ2-7; 7 nucleotides align to TRBD1. The ends lost 6 bases at V and 4 bases at J; junction bases unmatched: 6. The CDR3 has 13 residues. CDR1 LNHDA and CDR2 SQIVND come from the germline V gene (reference sequence). The full variable domain, with the rest looked up from reference TRBV19 and TRBJ2-7, is DGGITQSPKYLFRKEGQNVTLSCEQNLNHDAMYWYRQDPGQGLRLIYYSQIVNDFQKGDIAEGYSVSREKKESFPLTVTSAQKNPTAFYLCASRRQGGYEQYFGPGTRLTVT.

The chain is built from TRBV18 and TRBJ2-7; TRBD1 matches at 7 bases. After removal of 3 bases from V and 0 bases from J, the junction contained 2 bases not matched to a gene. The CDR3 has 14 amino acids. Germline lookup yields CDR1 KGHSH and CDR2 LQKENI. For the CDR3, the DNA is TGTGCCAGCTCACCCCAGGGGGACTCCTACGAGCAGTACTTC. Encoded protein: CASSPQGDSYEQYF.

V gene TRBV7-8 combines with J gene TRBJ1-2, with 8 bases that match TRBD1. Germline V gene data show CDR1 as SGHVS and CDR2 as FQNEAQ. Unmatched junction bases numbered 7, after V lost 5 bases and J lost 8 bases. The CDR3 consists of 13 residues. In DNA, the CDR3 is TGTGCCAGCAGCCCGGACAGGGATGGAGGCTACACCTTC. Translating it yields CASSPDRDGGYTF.

CDR3 in amino acids: CASSLQESSYEQYF. Here the CDR3 DNA reads TGTGCCAGCAGCTTACAGGAAAGCTCCTACGAGCAGTACTTC. The chain uses TRBV7-2 and TRBJ2-7; no clear D. Germline CDR1 reads SGHTA; CDR2 reads FQGNSA. The CDR3 spans 14 residues. Trimming cost V 2 bases and J 0 bases, with 8 bases left between them.

V gene TRBV19 combines with J gene TRBJ1-2, with 7 positions matching TRBD1. CDR1 is LNHDA and CDR2 is SQIVND in the germline V gene (reference sequence). J was trimmed by 3 bases and V by 7 bases; bases with no gene match: 8. This CDR3 is built from 14 residues. CDR3 bases: TGTGCCAGTACCCCGACAGGGTATGACTATGGCTACACCTTC. It codes for CASTPTGYDYGYTF. The variable domain in full, completed from reference TRBV19 and TRBJ1-2, reads DGGITQSPKYLFRKEGQNVTLSCEQNLNHDAMYWYRQDPGQGLRLIYYSQIVNDFQKGDIAEGYSVSREKKESFPLTVTSAQKNPTAFYLCASTPTGYDYGYTFGSGTRLTVV.